A single sample is the source of the 14 T cell receptor beta chains below, sequenced in a study of blood T cells in healthy people across ages. A J-beta primer mix and a sample-barcoded 5' primer were used in a second PCR of roughly 7 to 12 cycles. TCRdb reprocessed the 5' RACE reads via MiXCR and lists one record per CDR3 protein. The table lists hundreds of thousands of distinct CDR3 sequences, roughly 50% of them singletons. The material sequenced was blood. Receptors were obtained from a woman aged 55-69 years in good health.

Remarks on this clonotype: This may be a read error, as it is one base from a much larger clone. This chain connects TRBV28 to TRBJ2-1; 7 bases map to TRBD2. J gave up 10 bases and V 4 bases, and 13 bases lay outside the gene matches. This CDR3 spans 15 amino acids. Per the germline V gene, CDR1 is MDHEN and CDR2 is SYDVKM. CDR3 residues: CASSSPGTNGREQFF. For the CDR3, the DNA is TGTGCCAGCAGTTCCCCCGGGACTAACGGGAGAGAGCAGTTCTTC.

About this clonotype: This clone may be a read error of a much larger clone one base away. V and J are TRBV29-1 and TRBJ2-7, with 9 bases aligning to TRBD1. CDR3 length: 13 amino acids. Germline V gene lookup returns CDR1 SQVTM and CDR2 ANQGSEA. The CDR3 DNA sequence: TGCAGCATTGAGGGGACAGGGACGAGCGAGCAGTACTTC. It encodes CSIEGTGTSEQYF.

The chain is built from TRBV6-2 or TRBV6-3 and TRBJ2-1; D gene ambiguous. The tail of the sequence fits TRBJ2-7 better, so the J call may be wrong. The germline CDR1 and CDR2 sequences are MNHEY and SVGEGT. This CDR3 has 12 residues. The DNA for the CDR3 is TGTGCCAGCAGACACTCCTACAATGAGCAGTACTTC. The encoded protein is CASRHSYNEQYF.

This clonotype was counted only a few times. The chain uses TRBV5-1 and TRBJ2-3; TRBD2 matches 10 bases. The CDR3 has 14 residues. Germline lookup yields CDR1 SGHRS and CDR2 YFSETQ. V was clipped by 4 bases and J by 4 bases; unmatched bases: 3. The chain's CDR3 is CASSLAGVPDTQYF. CDR3 coding DNA: TGCGCCAGCAGCCTAGCGGGAGTTCCAGATACGCAGTATTTT.

The table lists this clonotype with a few counts. The chain couples TRBV15 to TRBJ2-1; 7 bases are a match to TRBD2. The V and J ends lost 0 bases and 12 bases, in that order; junction bases with no gene match: 5. CDR3 length: 13 amino acids. Germline CDR1 LNHNV, CDR2 YYDKDF (reference sequence). The CDR3 reads CATSRDSGPRQFF. CDR3 in DNA: TGTGCCACCAGCAGAGATAGCGGGCCTCGGCAGTTCTTC.

This chain uses TRBV20-1 with TRBJ1-1; a possible D gene is TRBD1 (6 bases). CDR3 length: 14 amino acids. V gave up 3 bases and J gave up 6 bases, with 17 bases separating them. The germline V gene encodes CDR1 DFQATT and CDR2 SNEGSKA (reference sequence). This CDR3 is CSARPYREGAEAFF. The CDR3 DNA follows: TGCAGTGCTAGGCCCTACAGGGAGGGAGCTGAAGCTTTCTTT.

The sample holds one count of this clonotype. The chain links TRBV9 to TRBJ2-3, with TRBD2 matching over 7 bases. The CDR3 is 16 amino acids. In germline, CDR1 is SGDLS, CDR2 YYNGEE. Trimming removed 4 bases from V and 0 bases from J; junction bases left unmatched: 8. The CDR3 coding sequence is TGTGCCAGCAGCTTCGATCTAGCGGCTAGCACAGATACGCAGTATTTT. Protein: CASSFDLAASTDTQYF.

Here the CDR3 DNA reads TGTGCCAGCAGTTTACGTTCGGTTTCAGGGGGGAGCACCGGGGAGCTGTTTTTT. Its translation: CASSLRSVSGGSTGELFF. The chain has TRBV12-3 or TRBV12-4 and TRBJ2-2; TRBD1 might be the D (7 bases). Trimming took 2 bases from V and 4 from J, leaving 20 bases between them. This CDR3 comprises 18 residues.

This clonotype was seen a few times. The CDR3 sequence is CSARATLPSYEQYF. The DNA of the CDR3 is TGCAGTGCTAGGGCGACGCTTCCCTCCTACGAGCAGTACTTC. The chain links TRBV20-1 to TRBJ2-7; D is unclear. Trimming pared 3 bases from V and 0 bases from J, leaving 12 bases between. This CDR3 contains 14 residues. CDR1 is DFQATT, CDR2 SNEGSKA, per germline (reference sequence).

In this sample, this clonotype turned up many times. The chain recombines TRBV12-3 or TRBV12-4 with TRBJ2-7; TRBD1 matches at 7 bases. This CDR3 contains 18 residues. After removal of 8 bases from V and 1 base from J, the junction contained 20 bases not matched to a gene. The CDR3 DNA sequence: TGTGCCAGCGGCAGGGGGATTGGGTTGGTAGGGCTATCCTACGAGCAGTACTTC. It encodes CASGRGIGLVGLSYEQYF.

The sample holds a few counts of this clonotype. The chain carries TRBV9 and TRBJ2-1; 13 bases are a match to TRBD2. CDR1 SGDLS and CDR2 YYNGEE come from the germline V gene. Losses at the gene ends were 2 bases for V and 9 bases for J; bases not matched to a gene: 14. The CDR3 is 18 amino acids. In DNA, the CDR3 is TGTGCCAGCAGCGTGGGTGGGACTGGACTAGCGGGAGTGGGTGAGCAGTTCTTC. Protein sequence: CASSVGGTGLAGVGEQFF. Filled out from reference TRBV9 and TRBJ2-1, the complete variable domain reads DSGVTQTPKHLITATGQRVTLRCSPRSGDLSVYWYQQSLDQGLQFLIQYYNGEERAKGNILERFSAQQFPDLHSELNLSSLELGDSALYFCASSVGGTGLAGVGEQFFGPGTRLTVL.

The chain has TRBV7-2 and TRBJ2-7, with 11 bases that match TRBD2. Germline CDR1 and CDR2: SGHTA and FQGNSA. The CDR3 loop spans 19 amino acids. V gave up 5 bases and J gave up 5 bases; unmatched junction bases: 20. The CDR3 protein is CASSRTAISLAGVSDEQYF. The CDR3 DNA reads TGTGCCAGCAGCCGAACGGCCATCTCACTAGCGGGAGTTTCAGACGAGCAGTACTTC.

This clonotype was detected only a few times. The genes are TRBV29-1 and TRBJ2-7, with 7 positions matching TRBD1. This CDR3 contains 13 residues. V lost 6 bases, J lost 0 bases, and 5 bases stayed unmatched. Germline lookup yields CDR1 SQVTM and CDR2 ANQGSEA. Written as DNA, the CDR3 is TGCAGCGTACAGGGGACCCTCTCCTACGAGCAGTACTTC. This encodes CSVQGTLSYEQYF.

The gene calls are TRBV3-1 and TRBJ2-1; tentatively, D is TRBD1 (7 bases). CDR1 is LGHDT, CDR2 YNNKEL, per germline (reference sequence). Trimming took off 5 bases at V and 10 bases at J, with 15 bases between the two ends. This CDR3 comprises 13 residues. CDR3 nucleotide sequence: TGTGCCAGCAGCGTCAGGGGGGCGGGAGAGCAGTTCTTC. It encodes CASSVRGAGEQFF.